This T cell receptor (beta chain) was found in a study of cytomegalovirus exposure and HLA in healthy donors. The CDR3 has 13 amino acids. Germline V gene lookup returns CDR1 SGHRS and CDR2 YFSETQ. PCR used 60 Vbeta primers and 13 Jbeta primers. Assay: immunoSEQ multiplex PCR; the TCRdb copy retains only in-frame clones and omits some. This repertoire includes about 64,000 clones. Regarding the study as a whole: Donors belonging to an Asian-associated ancestry cluster reportedly showed fewer N-insertions in productive TCRs than the roughly 700-donor mean, according to what a later analysis found. Most CMV-associated TCR beta chains were later found to appear HLA-restricted. In an earlier analysis, about 87% or about 30%: the productive usage of most TCR beta V segments.

Comment on this clone: Its matching antigen is unknown. At one boundary the junction diverges from the germline segment, which might be a read error.

This chain links TRBV5-1 with TRBJ2-7; possible D gene TRBD1, 5 bases. Material for sequencing was PBMCs. The source of this sequence is a woman between 18 and 29 years old in good health and CMV-seronegative. This CDR3 reads CASSVTGTYEQSF. The CDR3 DNA follows: TGCGCCAGCAGCGTAACAGGTACCTACGAGCAGTCCTTC.